The 5 T cell receptor delta chains below come from one sample, sequenced in a study of γδ T cells in repeated Plasmodium falciparum infection. Flow sorting of PBMC yielded separate Vgamma9/Vdelta2+ and Vdelta2-negative gammadelta T cell populations for bulk repertoire analysis. TCRdb re-called the multiplex PCR reads with CATT. The data show under 50,000 delta-chain clones, 1.6% seen once. The sample taken for sequencing was gamma-delta T cells from blood. The receptors were sampled from a pool of human donors (malaria-infected and uninfected, not separated).

At least ten counts were recorded for this clone. TCRdb records a much larger clone's protein for this DNA, with a difference at residue 16 that likely arises from a read error; the protein given is the translation of the DNA. The V call is TRDV1, the J call TRDJ1, with 12 bases aligning to TRDD3. V dropped 4 bases and J dropped 8; count of bases not matched to a gene: 23. The CDR3 runs to 20 residues. In germline, CDR1 is TSWWSYY, CDR2 QGS. The CDR3 bases are TGTGCTCTTGGGGGGGAGTTTGGACGATGGGTACTGGGGGATACAAAGAAACTCATCTTT. As protein: CALGGEFGRWVLGDTKKLIF.

Remarks on this clone: This is likely an artifact of a read error, given a far larger clone one base away. Other DNA sequences in the same sample also yield this CDR3. This sequence joins TRDV1 and TRDJ1; the D call may be TRDD2 or TRDD3 (9 bases each). TCRdb gives no J gene; it was assigned here by matching the DNA to germline. This CDR3 contains 24 residues. Germline values: CDR1 TSWWSYY, CDR2 QGS. The CDR3 region is CALGDALPSYQVLGDFGYTDKLIF. Here the CDR3 DNA reads TGTGCCCTTGGGGATGCGCTTCCTTCCTACCAGGTACTGGGGGACTTCGGGTACACCGATAAACTCATCTTT.

This clone was detected a few times. Given a far larger clone just one base away, this is likely a sequencing read error. Distinct nucleotide sequences in the sample also encode this CDR3. The chain is built from TRDV1 and TRDJ1; the match to TRDD3 covers 7 bases. V lost 5 bases to trimming and J lost 1 base; unmatched junction nucleotides: 25. The CDR3 covers 21 residues. CDR1 and CDR2 from the germline V gene are TSWWSYY and QGS. The chain's CDR3 is CALGLIQAPYWGIRCTDKLIF. CDR3 coding DNA: TGTGCTCTTGGGCTAATACAGGCCCCCTACTGGGGAATAAGGTGCACCGATAAACTCATCTTT.

About this clone: TCRdb records a much larger clone's protein for this DNA, with a difference at residue 8 that likely arises from a read error; the protein given is the translation of the DNA. The CDR3 reads CAFPGLYPPVHGDKLIF. For the CDR3, the DNA is TGTGCCTTTCCTGGCCTATACCCCCCTGTACATGGCGATAAACTCATCTTT. The chain couples TRDV3 to TRDJ1; unclear D gene. V lost 2 bases and J 4 bases, leaving 26 bases between the germline ends. Germline V gene sequence: CDR1 TVYSNPD, CDR2 GDNSRS (reference sequence). The length of the CDR3 is 17 residues.

This clone was seen more than once but under ten times. This DNA's translation differs at residue 4 from TCRdb's protein, which comes from a much larger clone; a read error is likely, and the protein shown is translated from the DNA. J is TRDJ1 and V is TRDV1; 8 bases map to TRDD2. No J gene is reported in TCRdb; it was inferred here by comparing the DNA with germline. Germline CDR1 reads TSWWSYY; CDR2 reads QGS. The CDR3 runs 17 residues. CDR3 in DNA: TGTGCTCTTAGGGAGACTTCCTACCTCCCGCAAGAAGGTGGACTCATCTTT. Protein product: CALRETSYLPQEGGLIF.